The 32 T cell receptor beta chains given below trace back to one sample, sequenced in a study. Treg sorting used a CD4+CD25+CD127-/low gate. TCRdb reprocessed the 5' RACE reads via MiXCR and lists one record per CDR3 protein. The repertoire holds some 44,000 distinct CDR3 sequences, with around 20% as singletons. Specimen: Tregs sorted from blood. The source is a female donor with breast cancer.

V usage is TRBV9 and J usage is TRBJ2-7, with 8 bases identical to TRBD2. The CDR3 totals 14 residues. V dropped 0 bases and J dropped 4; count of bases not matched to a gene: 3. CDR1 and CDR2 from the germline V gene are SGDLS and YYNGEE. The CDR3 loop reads CASSVGASGYEQYF. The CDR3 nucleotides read TGTGCCAGCAGCGTAGGGGCTAGCGGGTACGAGCAGTACTTC.

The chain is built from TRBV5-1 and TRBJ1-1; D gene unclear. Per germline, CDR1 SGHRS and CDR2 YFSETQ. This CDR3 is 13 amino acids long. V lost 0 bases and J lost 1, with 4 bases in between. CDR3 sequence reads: CASSLDTNTEAFF. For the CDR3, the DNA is TGCGCCAGCAGCTTGGACACGAACACTGAAGCTTTCTTT. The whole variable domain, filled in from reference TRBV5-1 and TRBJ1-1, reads KAGVTQTPRYLIKTRGQQVTLSCSPISGHRSVSWYQQTPGQGLQFLFEYFSETQRNKGNFPGRFSGRQFSNSRSEMNVSTLELGDSALYLCASSLDTNTEAFFGQGTRLTVV.

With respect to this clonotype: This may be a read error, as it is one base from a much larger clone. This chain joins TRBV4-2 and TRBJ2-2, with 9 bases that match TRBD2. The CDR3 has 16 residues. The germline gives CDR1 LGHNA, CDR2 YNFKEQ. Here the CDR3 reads CASGQEAGGNTGELFF. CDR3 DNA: TGTGCCAGCGGCCAAGAAGCGGGAGGGAACACCGGGGAGCTGTTTTTT.

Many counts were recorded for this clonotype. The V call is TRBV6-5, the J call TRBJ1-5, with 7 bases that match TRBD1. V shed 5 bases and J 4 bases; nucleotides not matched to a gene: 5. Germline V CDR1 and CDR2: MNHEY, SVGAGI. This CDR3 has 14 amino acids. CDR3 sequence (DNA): TGTGCCAGCAGTCCAGGGGGGGTGAATCAGCCCCAGCATTTT. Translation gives CASSPGGVNQPQHF.

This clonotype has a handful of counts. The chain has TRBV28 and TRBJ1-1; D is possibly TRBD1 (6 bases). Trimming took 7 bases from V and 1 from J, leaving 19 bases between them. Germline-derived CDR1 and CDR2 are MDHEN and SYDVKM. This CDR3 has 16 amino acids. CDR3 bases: TGTGCCAGCACCTTAAGCCGGGGGCGTCCGAACACTGAAGCTTTCTTT. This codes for CASTLSRGRPNTEAFF.

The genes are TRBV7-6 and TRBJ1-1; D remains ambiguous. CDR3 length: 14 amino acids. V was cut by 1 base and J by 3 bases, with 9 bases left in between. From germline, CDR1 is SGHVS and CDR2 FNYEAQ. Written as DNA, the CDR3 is TGTGCCAGCAGCTTAGACTACGGAGACACTGAAGCTTTCTTT. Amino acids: CASSLDYGDTEAFF.

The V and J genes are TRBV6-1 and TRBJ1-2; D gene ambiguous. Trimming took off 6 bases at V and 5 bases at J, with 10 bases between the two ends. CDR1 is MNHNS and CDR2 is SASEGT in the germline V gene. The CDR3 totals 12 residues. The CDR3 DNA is TGTGCCAGCAGCTCCTCTCCTTATGGCTACACCTTC. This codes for CASSSSPYGYTF.

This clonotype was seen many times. CDR3 in amino acids: CASSLFRGNEQYF. The DNA of the CDR3 is TGTGCCAGCAGTTTATTTCGGGGGAACGAGCAGTACTTC. The J gene is TRBJ2-7, the V gene TRBV27, with D tentatively TRBD2 (6 bases). V was pared by 1 base and J by 5 bases, with 9 bases between. The CDR3 sequence is 13 residues long. CDR1 and CDR2 from the germline V gene are MNHEY and SMNVEV (reference sequence).

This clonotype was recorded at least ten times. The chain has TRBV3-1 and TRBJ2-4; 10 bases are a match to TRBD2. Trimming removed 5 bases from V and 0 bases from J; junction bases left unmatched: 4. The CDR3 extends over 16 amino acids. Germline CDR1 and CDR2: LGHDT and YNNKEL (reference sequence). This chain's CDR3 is CASSVLAGAAKNIQYF. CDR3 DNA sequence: TGTGCCAGCAGCGTCCTAGCGGGAGCAGCCAAAAACATTCAGTACTTC.

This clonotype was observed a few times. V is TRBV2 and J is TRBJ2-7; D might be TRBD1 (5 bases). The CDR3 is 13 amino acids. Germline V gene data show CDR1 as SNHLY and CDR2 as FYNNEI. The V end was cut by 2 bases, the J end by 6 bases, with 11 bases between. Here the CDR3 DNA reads TGTGCCAGCAGTGAAATGGAAGGGGCCGAGCAGTACTTC. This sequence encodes CASSEMEGAEQYF.

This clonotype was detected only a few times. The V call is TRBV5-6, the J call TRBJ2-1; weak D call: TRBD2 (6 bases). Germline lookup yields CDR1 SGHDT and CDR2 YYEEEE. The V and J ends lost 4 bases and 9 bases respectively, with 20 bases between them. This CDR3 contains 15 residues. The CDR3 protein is CASSGTGSGNGEQFF. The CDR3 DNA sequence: TGTGCCAGCAGCGGGACCGGGAGTGGGAACGGTGAGCAGTTCTTC.

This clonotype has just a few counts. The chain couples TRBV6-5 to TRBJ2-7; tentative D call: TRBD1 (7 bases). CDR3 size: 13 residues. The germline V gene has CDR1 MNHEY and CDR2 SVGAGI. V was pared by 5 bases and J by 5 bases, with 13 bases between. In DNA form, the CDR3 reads TGTGCCAGCAGTCTCCCAGGGGGGCACGAGCAGTACTTC. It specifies CASSLPGGHEQYF.

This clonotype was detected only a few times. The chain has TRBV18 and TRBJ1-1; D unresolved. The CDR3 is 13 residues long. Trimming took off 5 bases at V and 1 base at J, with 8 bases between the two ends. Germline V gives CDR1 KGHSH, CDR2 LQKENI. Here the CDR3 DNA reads TGTGCCAGCTCAGCCCAGCCGAACACTGAAGCTTTCTTT. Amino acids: CASSAQPNTEAFF. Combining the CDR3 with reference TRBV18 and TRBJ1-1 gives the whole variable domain NAGVMQNPRHLVRRRGQEARLRCSPMKGHSHVYWYRQLPEEGLKFMVYLQKENIIDESGMPKERFSAEFPKEGPSILRIQQVVRGDSAAYFCASSAQPNTEAFFGQGTRLTVV.

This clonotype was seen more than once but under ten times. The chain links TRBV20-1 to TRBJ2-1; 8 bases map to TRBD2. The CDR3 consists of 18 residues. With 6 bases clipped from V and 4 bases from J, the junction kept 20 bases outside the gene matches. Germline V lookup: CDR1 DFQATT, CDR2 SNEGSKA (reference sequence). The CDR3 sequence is CSAPSRTSSRPLYNEQFF. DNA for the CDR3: TGCAGTGCCCCGTCCCGGACTAGCTCCCGACCCCTTTACAATGAGCAGTTCTTC.

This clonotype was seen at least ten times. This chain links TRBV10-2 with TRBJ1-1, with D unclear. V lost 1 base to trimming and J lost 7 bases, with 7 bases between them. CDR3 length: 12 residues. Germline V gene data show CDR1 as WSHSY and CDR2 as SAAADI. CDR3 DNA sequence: TGCGCCAGCAGTGAGTTTAGTAATGAAGCTTTCTTT. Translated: CASSEFSNEAFF.

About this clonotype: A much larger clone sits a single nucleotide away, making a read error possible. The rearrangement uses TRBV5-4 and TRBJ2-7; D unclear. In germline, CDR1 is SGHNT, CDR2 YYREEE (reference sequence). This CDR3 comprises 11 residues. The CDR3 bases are TGTGCCAGCAGCTTGGGGGCCGAGCGGTACTTC. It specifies CASSLGAERYF.

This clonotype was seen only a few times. CDR3 region: CASSRTGGEADTQYF. The CDR3 nucleotides read TGTGCCAGCAGCCGTACAGGGGGCGAGGCAGATACGCAGTATTTT. The rearrangement joins TRBV4-2 to TRBJ2-3; 9 bases match TRBD1. The CDR3 has 15 amino acids. From germline, CDR1 is LGHNA and CDR2 YNFKEQ. The V segment lost 4 bases and the J segment 4 bases; nucleotides outside the gene matches: 6.

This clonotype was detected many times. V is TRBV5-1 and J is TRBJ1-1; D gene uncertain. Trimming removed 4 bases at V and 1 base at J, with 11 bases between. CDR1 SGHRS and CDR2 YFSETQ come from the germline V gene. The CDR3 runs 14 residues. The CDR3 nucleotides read TGCGCCAGCAGCATAGACGGACCGAACACTGAAGCTTTCTTT. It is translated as CASSIDGPNTEAFF.

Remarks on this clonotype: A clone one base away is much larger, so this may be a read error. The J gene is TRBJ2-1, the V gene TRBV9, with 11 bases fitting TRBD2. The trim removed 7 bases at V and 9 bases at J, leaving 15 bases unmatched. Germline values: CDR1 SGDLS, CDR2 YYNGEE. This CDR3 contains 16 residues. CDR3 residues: CASRPPSGRRFSEQFF. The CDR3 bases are TGTGCCAGCCGCCCCCCTAGCGGGAGGCGTTTTAGTGAGCAGTTCTTC.

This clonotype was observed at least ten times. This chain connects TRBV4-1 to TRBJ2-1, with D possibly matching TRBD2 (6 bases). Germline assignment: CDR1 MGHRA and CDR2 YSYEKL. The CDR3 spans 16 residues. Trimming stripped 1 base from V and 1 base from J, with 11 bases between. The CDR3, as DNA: TGCGCCAGCAGCCAAGGTACGGGAGTGTCCTACAATGAGCAGTTCTTC. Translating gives CASSQGTGVSYNEQFF.

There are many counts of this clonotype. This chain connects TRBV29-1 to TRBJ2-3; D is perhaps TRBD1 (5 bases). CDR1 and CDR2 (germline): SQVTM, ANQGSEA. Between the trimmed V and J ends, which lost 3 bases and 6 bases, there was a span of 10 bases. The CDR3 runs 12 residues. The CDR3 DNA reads TGCAGCGTTGACCAAGGGGCGGATACGCAGTATTTT. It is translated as CSVDQGADTQYF.

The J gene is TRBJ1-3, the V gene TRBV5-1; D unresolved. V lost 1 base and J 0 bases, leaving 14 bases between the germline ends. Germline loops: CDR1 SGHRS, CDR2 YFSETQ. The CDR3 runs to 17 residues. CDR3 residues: CASSLHQNINSGNTIYF. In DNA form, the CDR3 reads TGCGCCAGCAGCTTGCATCAGAATATCAACTCTGGAAACACCATATATTTT.

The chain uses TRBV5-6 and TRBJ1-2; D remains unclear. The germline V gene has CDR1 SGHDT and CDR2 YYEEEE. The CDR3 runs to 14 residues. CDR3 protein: CTNSPGNSDYGYTF. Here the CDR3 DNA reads TGTACCAACAGCCCGGGGAACAGCGACTATGGCTACACCTTC.

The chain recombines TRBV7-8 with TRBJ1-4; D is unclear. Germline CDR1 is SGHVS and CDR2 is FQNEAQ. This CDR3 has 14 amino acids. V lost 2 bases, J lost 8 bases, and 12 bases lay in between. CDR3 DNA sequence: TGTGCCAGCAGCTTAAACTCCCCTAGGGAAAAACTGTTTTTT. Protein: CASSLNSPREKLFF.

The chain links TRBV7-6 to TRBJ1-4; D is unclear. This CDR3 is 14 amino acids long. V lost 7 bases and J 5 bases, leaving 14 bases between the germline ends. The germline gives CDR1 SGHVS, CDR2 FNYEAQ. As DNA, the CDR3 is TGTGCCAGCACTAGCGGAAGAGGGAATGAAAAACTGTTTTTT. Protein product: CASTSGRGNEKLFF.

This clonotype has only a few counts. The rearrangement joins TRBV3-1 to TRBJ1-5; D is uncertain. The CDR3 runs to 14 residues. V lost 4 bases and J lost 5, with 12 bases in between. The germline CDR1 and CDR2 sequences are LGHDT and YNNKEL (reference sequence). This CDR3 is CASSPFIDDQPQHF. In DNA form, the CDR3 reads TGTGCCAGCAGCCCGTTTATAGACGATCAGCCCCAGCATTTT.

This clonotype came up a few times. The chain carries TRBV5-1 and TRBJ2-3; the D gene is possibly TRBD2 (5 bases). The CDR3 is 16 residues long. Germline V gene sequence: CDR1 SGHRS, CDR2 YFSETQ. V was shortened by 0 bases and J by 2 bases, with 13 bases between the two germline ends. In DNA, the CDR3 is TGCGCCAGCAGCTTGGCCGGGGTTAGCGCCACAGATACGCAGTATTTT. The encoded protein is CASSLAGVSATDTQYF.

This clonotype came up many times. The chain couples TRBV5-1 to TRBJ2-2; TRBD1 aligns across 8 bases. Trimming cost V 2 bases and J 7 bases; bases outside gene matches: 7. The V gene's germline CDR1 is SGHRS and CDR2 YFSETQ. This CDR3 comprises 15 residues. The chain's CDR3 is CASSFSGQGIGELFF. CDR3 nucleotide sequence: TGCGCCAGCAGCTTCTCCGGACAGGGCATCGGGGAGCTGTTTTTT.

CDR3 in amino acids: CASSLGGSRELFF. Here the CDR3 DNA reads TGTGCCAGCAGCTTAGGGGGTTCCCGGGAGCTGTTTTTT. This chain connects TRBV11-3 to TRBJ2-2, with unresolved D. Germline CDR1 reads SGHNT; CDR2 reads YENEEA. This CDR3 has 13 residues. Trimming pared 1 base from V and 9 bases from J, leaving 9 bases between. Full variable domain (rest looked up from reference TRBV11-3 and TRBJ2-2): EAGVVQSPRYKIIEKKQPVAFWCNPISGHNTLYWYLQNLGQGPELLIRYENEEAVDDSQLPKDRFSAERLKGVDSTLKIQPAELGDSAVYLCASSLGGSRELFFGEGSRLTVL.

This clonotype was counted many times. The CDR3 sequence is CASSFRGRNEQYF. The CDR3 DNA follows: TGTGCCAGCAGTTTCAGGGGTAGAAACGAGCAGTACTTC. V is TRBV27 and J is TRBJ2-7, with D perhaps TRBD1 (6 bases). V dropped 3 bases and J dropped 5 bases, with 11 bases sitting between them. The CDR3 consists of 13 residues. The germline CDR1 and CDR2 sequences are MNHEY and SMNVEV (reference sequence).

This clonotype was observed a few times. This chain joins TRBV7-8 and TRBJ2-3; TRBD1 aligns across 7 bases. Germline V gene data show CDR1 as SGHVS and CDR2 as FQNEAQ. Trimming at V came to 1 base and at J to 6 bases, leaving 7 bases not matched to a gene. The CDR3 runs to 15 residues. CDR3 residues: CASSLDRQGRDTQYF. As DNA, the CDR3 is TGTGCCAGCAGCTTAGACCGACAGGGACGGGATACGCAGTATTTT.

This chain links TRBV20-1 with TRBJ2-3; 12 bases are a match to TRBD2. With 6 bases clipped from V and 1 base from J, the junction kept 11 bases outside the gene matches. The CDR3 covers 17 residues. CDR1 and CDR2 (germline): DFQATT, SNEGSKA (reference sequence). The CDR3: CSATQWASGRGTDTQYF. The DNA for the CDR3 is TGCAGTGCCACTCAGTGGGCTAGCGGGAGGGGCACAGATACGCAGTATTTT.